One T cell receptor beta chain is described in this entry. The data originate from a study of blood T cell repertoires in COVID-19. Across the study: Sites across the United States, Italy and Spain contributed samples from acute and convalescent COVID-19.

The study assigned cohorts using participant-reported clinical history. The recovered donors of Cohort 3 showed two negative PCRs, clearance, or symptom resolution. Authors' analysis steps: The assay estimated nucleated cells by amplifying reference gene primers. Assay: immunoSEQ multiplex PCR; the TCRdb copy retains only in-frame clones and omits some. The D gene and trimming were derived from the DNA, and the V and J assignments and clone size from that table. This table has around 250,000 clones, 70% to 90% appearing once. This CDR3 contains 15 residues. Losses at the gene ends were 0 bases for V and 0 bases for J; bases not matched to a gene: 0. Germline CDR1 SGHRS, CDR2 YFSETQ.

J is TRBJ2-3 and V is TRBV5-1, with TRBD2 matching over 8 bases. The clonotype originates from a woman in her fifties or sixties who had recovered from COVID-19. Sequencing used PBMCs or T cells enriched from blood (not recorded which). The CDR3 DNA follows: TGCGCCAGCAGCTTGGCTAGCGGGAGCACAGATACGCAGTATTTT. Amino acids: CASSLASGSTDTQYF.